Listed below are T cell receptor beta chains from one sample, sequenced in a study of vaccination and CD4 T cells after COVID-19. TCRdb re-called the PCR reads with MiXCR, one entry per CDR3 protein. The sample holds roughly 14,000 distinct CDR3 sequences; roughly 41% are singletons and the top ten take less than 25%. No antigen has been assigned to these receptors. The sample was CD4+ T cells from blood, cultured in vitro, taken before SARS-CoV-2 vaccination. The source is a human donor who had recovered from COVID-19. Both conserved end residues are part of each CDR3. D genes are given only for firm matches.

cdr3_aa j_call v_call d_call
CASRQGQSTDTQYF TRBJ2-3 TRBV5-6 -
CASSFVPGGAEAFF TRBJ1-1 TRBV11-3 TRBD1
CASSPRGTNYGYTF TRBJ1-2 TRBV18 -
CASKSGVGNTIYF TRBJ1-3 TRBV7-8 -
CAISENGRTVAFF TRBJ1-1 TRBV10-3 -
CASSLMGGILSYEQYF TRBJ2-7 TRBV7-8 -
CASSLGATEGLETQYF TRBJ2-5 TRBV5-4 -
CASNRRDRPADTQYF TRBJ2-3 TRBV27 TRBD1
CSVEPFDRAYGYTF TRBJ1-2 TRBV29-1 TRBD1
CASITLSNQPQHF TRBJ1-5 TRBV21-1 -
CSARDPASNSGNTIYF TRBJ1-3 TRBV20-1 -
CASSPAERQETQYF TRBJ2-5 TRBV19 -
CASSYGRDWASYGYTF TRBJ1-2 TRBV6-2/TRBV6-3 -
CATSRRTSGSEQYF TRBJ2-7 TRBV15 TRBD2
CASSQSPTGAYEQYF TRBJ2-7 TRBV11-3 TRBD1
CASSLTGGNTGELFF TRBJ2-2 TRBV27 TRBD1